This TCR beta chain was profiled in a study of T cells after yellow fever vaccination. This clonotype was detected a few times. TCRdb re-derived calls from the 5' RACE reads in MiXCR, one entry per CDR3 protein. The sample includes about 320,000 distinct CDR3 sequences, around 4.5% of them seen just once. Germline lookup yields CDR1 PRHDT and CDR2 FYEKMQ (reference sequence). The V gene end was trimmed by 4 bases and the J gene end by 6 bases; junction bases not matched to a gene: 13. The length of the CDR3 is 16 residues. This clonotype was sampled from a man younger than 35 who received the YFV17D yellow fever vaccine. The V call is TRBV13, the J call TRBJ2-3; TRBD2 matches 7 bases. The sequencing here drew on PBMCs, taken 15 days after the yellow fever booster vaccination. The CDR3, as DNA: TGTGCCAGCAGCTCCGCATATCGTACTAGCGCCGATACGCAGTATTTT. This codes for CASSSAYRTSADTQYF.